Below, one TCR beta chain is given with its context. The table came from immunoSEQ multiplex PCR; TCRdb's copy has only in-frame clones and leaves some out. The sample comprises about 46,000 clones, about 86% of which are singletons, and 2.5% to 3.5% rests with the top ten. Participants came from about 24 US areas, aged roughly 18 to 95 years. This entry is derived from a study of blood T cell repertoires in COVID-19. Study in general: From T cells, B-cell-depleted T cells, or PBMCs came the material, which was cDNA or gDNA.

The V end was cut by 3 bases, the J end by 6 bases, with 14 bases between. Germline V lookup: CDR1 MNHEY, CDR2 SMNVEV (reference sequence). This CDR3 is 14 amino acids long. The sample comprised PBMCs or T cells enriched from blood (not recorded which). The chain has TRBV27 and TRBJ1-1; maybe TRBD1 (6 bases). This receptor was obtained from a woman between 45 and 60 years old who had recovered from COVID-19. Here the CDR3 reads CASSFGDIGAEAFF. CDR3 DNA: TGTGCCAGCAGTTTCGGGGACATAGGGGCTGAAGCTTTCTTT.